These T cell receptor beta chains were read from a single sample in a study of cytomegalovirus exposure and HLA in healthy donors. The table came from immunoSEQ multiplex PCR; TCRdb's copy has only in-frame clones and leaves some out. The table has under 150,000 clones, 82% seen once; the top ten hold less than 3%. Sequenced input: PBMCs. The receptors originated from a male donor in good health and CMV-seronegative. Each CDR3 is given with its conserved first and last residue. Fields, in order: clone size, J gene, D gene, V gene, CDR3 protein, CDR3 DNA. The D gene is left open where the match is weak. Clone size is stated in some rows and not others, as once, few, many or a class when expanded.

few,TRBJ2-2,-,TRBV7-9,CSSSPYGGAYTGELFF,TGTTCCAGCAGTCCCTACGGGGGTGCTTACACCGGGGAGCTGTTTTTT
-,TRBJ1-1,-,TRBV5-1,CASSLVRVAGTEAFF,TGCGCCAGCAGCTTGGTCAGGGTCGCAGGCACTGAAGCTTTCTTT
-,TRBJ2-1,TRBD1,TRBV6-4,CASSRRTGNEQFF,TGTGCCAGCAGTAGACGGACAGGCAATGAGCAGTTCTTC
-,TRBJ2-2,-,TRBV7-2,CASSLASGQNTGELFF,TGTGCCAGCAGCTTAGCAAGCGGGCAGAACACCGGGGAGCTGTTTTTT
-,TRBJ2-3,TRBD1,TRBV5-1,CASSLRGGRGQDTQYF,TGCGCCAGCAGCTTGAGGGGTGGCAGGGGGCAAGATACGCAGTATTTT
few,TRBJ2-1,-,TRBV5-5,CASSLGVGEQFF,TGTGCCAGCAGCCTCGGGGTCGGTGAGCAGTTCTTC
-,TRBJ1-1,-,TRBV4-1,CASSPLNLAGRTEAFF,TGCGCCAGCAGCCCCTTGAACTTAGCGGGGCGGACTGAAGCTTTCTTT
-,TRBJ2-1,TRBD2,TRBV19,CASNTGGGPYNEQFF,TGTGCCAGTAACACCGGGGGGGGACCCTACAATGAGCAGTTCTTC
-,TRBJ2-2,TRBD2,TRBV7-9,CASSSFPTSGITGELFF,TGTGCCAGCAGCTCCTTCCCGACTAGCGGGATCACCGGGGAGCTGTTTTTT
-,TRBJ2-2,-,TRBV6-5,CASTLMRELFF,TGTGCCAGCACCCTAATGCGGGAGCTGTTTTTT
-,TRBJ2-3,-,TRBV9,CASSERGPHGTRGPHTDTQYF,TGTGCCAGCAGCGAAAGAGGCCCTCATGGAACTAGAGGGCCCCACACAGATACGCAGTATTTT
-,TRBJ1-1,-,TRBV6-6,CASSYLQDNSEAFF,TGTGCCAGCAGTTACCTACAGGATAATTCTGAAGCTTTCTTT
-,TRBJ2-7,TRBD2,TRBV30,CAWSVAGEEYEQYF,TGTGCCTGGAGTGTAGCGGGGGAGGAATACGAGCAGTACTTC
once,TRBJ2-1,-,TRBV5-6,CASSLGGTVYNEQFF,TGTGCCAGCAGCTTAGGAGGGACAGTTTACAATGAGCAGTTCTTC
-,TRBJ2-1,-,TRBV5-1,CASSLGNEQFF,TGCGCCAGCAGCCTAGGCAATGAGCAGTTCTTC
-,TRBJ2-1,TRBD2,TRBV19,CASSAGLPNYNEQFF,TGTGCCAGTAGTGCGGGACTACCGAACTACAATGAGCAGTTCTTC
-,TRBJ2-2,-,TRBV27,CASSLSGANTGELFF,TGTGCCAGCAGTTTGTCGGGGGCGAACACCGGGGAGCTGTTTTTT
-,TRBJ2-3,-,TRBV7-3,CAGSLGRDSGTDTQYF,TGTGCCGGCAGCTTAGGCCGGGACTCGGGCACAGATACGCAGTATTTT
-,TRBJ2-1,-,TRBV14,CASSQYSGRYLDEQFF,TGTGCCAGCAGCCAGTATTCAGGGAGGTACTTAGATGAGCAGTTCTTC
-,TRBJ2-5,TRBD1,TRBV6-1,CASSFQGAVETQYF,TGTGCCAGCAGCTTCCAGGGGGCTGTGGAGACCCAGTACTTC
-,TRBJ2-1,TRBD2,TRBV5-6,CASSLRLAGLDNEQFF,TGTGCCAGCAGCTTGAGACTAGCGGGATTGGACAATGAGCAGTTCTTC
-,TRBJ2-3,-,TRBV30,CAWDTGVGTQYF,TGTGCCTGGGACACGGGGGTTGGTACGCAGTATTTT
few,TRBJ1-1,-,TRBV7-9,CASSLSVGRDTEAFF,TGTGCCAGCAGCTTAAGCGTAGGCCGAGACACTGAAGCTTTCTTT
-,TRBJ2-7,TRBD1,TRBV5-1,CASEAHGTGICEQYF,TGCGCCAGTGAAGCCCACGGGACAGGGATTTGCGAGCAGTACTTC
-,TRBJ2-7,TRBD1,TRBV15,CATIKDRVGKLYEQYF,TGTGCCACCATCAAAGACAGGGTCGGTAAGCTCTACGAGCAGTACTTC
-,TRBJ2-3,-,TRBV7-8,CASSLTLVTTDTQYF,TGTGCCAGCAGCTTAACTCTGGTAACCACAGATACGCAGTATTTT
-,TRBJ2-3,TRBD1,TRBV10-3,CAIMGQIHTDTQYF,TGTGCCATCATGGGACAGATACACACAGATACGCAGTATTTT
once,TRBJ2-3,TRBD1,TRBV27,CASSLRGTGRRTDTQYF,TGTGCCAGCAGTTTAAGAGGGACAGGGAGGCGCACAGATACGCAGTATTTT
-,TRBJ2-3,-,TRBV6-4,CASSDSNSGSTDTQYF,TGTGCCAGCAGTGACTCGAATAGCGGAAGCACAGATACGCAGTATTTT
-,TRBJ2-2,TRBD2,TRBV30,CAWNRGAGELFF,TGTGCCTGGAACCGGGGGGCCGGGGAGCTGTTTTTT
once,TRBJ1-2,TRBD1,TRBV6-1,CASTGQGSVYYGYTF,TGTGCCAGCACGGGACAGGGATCGGTATACTATGGCTACACCTTC
few,TRBJ2-1,TRBD2,TRBV9,CASSVERLAGGLENEQFF,TGTGCCAGCAGCGTAGAGCGACTAGCGGGAGGGCTTGAAAATGAGCAGTTCTTC
-,TRBJ2-1,-,TRBV11-1,CASSLEGGGPLYYNEQFF,TGTGCCAGCAGCTTAGAAGGGGGGGGCCCCCTTTACTACAATGAGCAGTTCTTC
-,TRBJ2-3,-,TRBV27,CAKTVRGRKGLSSTDTQYF,TGTGCCAAGACGGTAAGAGGGAGGAAAGGGCTAAGTAGCACAGATACGCAGTATTTT
-,TRBJ2-7,-,TRBV6-4,CASAPGSGYEQYF,TGTGCCTCCGCGCCGGGATCTGGGTACGAGCAGTACTTC
-,TRBJ1-1,-,TRBV6-6,CASLDGGWTEAFF,TGTGCCAGCCTCGACGGGGGATGGACTGAAGCTTTCTTT
few,TRBJ2-7,-,TRBV4-1,CASSPLDSRYEQYF,TGCGCCAGCAGCCCCTTGGACAGCCGTTACGAGCAGTACTTC
-,TRBJ2-7,TRBD2,TRBV5-6,CASSLELAGATYEQYF,TGTGCCAGCAGCTTGGAACTAGCGGGAGCCACCTACGAGCAGTACTTC
-,TRBJ2-3,-,TRBV6-6,CASRTDSTDTQYF,TGTGCCAGCAGAACAGATAGCACAGATACGCAGTATTTT
few,TRBJ2-7,TRBD2,TRBV7-9,CASSAGTSGRKLSYEQYF,TGTGCCAGCAGCGCCGGGACTAGCGGGAGGAAACTCTCCTACGAGCAGTACTTC
-,TRBJ2-1,TRBD2,TRBV5-1,CASSMMGAGGNEQFF,TGCGCCAGCAGCATGATGGGGGCGGGGGGAAATGAGCAGTTCTTC
-,TRBJ2-7,-,TRBV27,CATRGHPYEQYF,TGTGCTACACGTGGGCACCCCTACGAGCAGTACTTC
-,TRBJ2-3,TRBD2,TRBV5-8,CASSSRTSGVVDTQYF,TGTGCCAGCAGCTCTCGGACTAGCGGGGTGGTAGATACGCAGTATTTT
-,TRBJ2-7,TRBD2,TRBV29-1,CSVGGGSAYEQYF,TGCAGCGTCGGCGGCGGGAGCGCCTACGAGCAGTACTTC
-,TRBJ2-7,-,TRBV4-3,CASSQNRVTEQYF,TGCGCCAGCAGCCAAAACAGGGTGACCGAGCAGTACTTC
-,TRBJ2-3,TRBD2,TRBV4-1,CASSQDLASGYRDTQYF,TGCGCCAGCAGCCAAGATTTGGCTAGCGGGTACCGGGATACGCAGTATTTT
once,TRBJ1-5,-,TRBV9,CASSVAGISNQPQHF,TGTGCCAGCAGCGTAGCAGGGATTAGCAATCAGCCCCAGCATTTT
-,TRBJ1-1,-,TRBV28,CASRLSERNTEAFF,TGTGCCAGCAGGCTGTCTGAGCGGAACACTGAAGCTTTCTTT
-,TRBJ2-7,-,TRBV6-5,CASSYSSGDLYEQYF,TGTGCCAGCAGTTACTCGTCGGGAGATCTCTACGAGCAGTACTTC
-,TRBJ2-7,-,TRBV28,CASSFVVAGQEQYF,TGTGCCAGCAGTTTCGTAGTGGCGGGGCAGGAGCAGTACTTC
-,TRBJ2-5,TRBD1,TRBV29-1,CSVERQDRAGTETQYF,TGCAGCGTCGAGAGGCAGGACAGGGCAGGCACGGAGACCCAGTACTTC
once,TRBJ2-7,-,TRBV2,CASTPTRASSYEQYF,TGTGCCAGCACACCGACCAGGGCCTCCTCCTACGAGCAGTACTTC
few,TRBJ2-5,-,TRBV28,CASSRDNQETQYF,TGTGCCAGCAGTCGGGACAACCAAGAGACCCAGTACTTC
-,TRBJ2-1,-,TRBV4-2,CASSQVGHTNEQFF,TGTGCCAGCAGCCAAGTTGGGCACACAAATGAGCAGTTCTTC
once,TRBJ2-4,TRBD1,TRBV5-6,CASSFRDRVNIQYF,TGTGCCAGCAGCTTTCGGGACAGGGTAAATATTCAGTACTTC